The clone carrying this TCR beta chain has just a few counts. The source of the sample is a study of blood T cell repertoires in COVID-19. Study information: The origin of the acute and convalescent COVID-19 samples was the United States, Italy and Spain.

A Seattle source enrolled patients during active infection and followed them longitudinally. Authors' methods: Nucleated cell counts were estimated from reference gene primer amplification. The protocol was immunoSEQ multiplex PCR, while the TCRdb copy is restricted to in-frame clones and leaves out a portion. Clonal size and the V and J genes are those of that table, whereas D and trimming came from the DNA. The profile shows under 200,000 clones, approximately 81% of them singletons. Trimming removed 7 bases at V and 3 bases at J, with 7 bases between. The CDR3 extends over 11 amino acids. Germline V gene lookup returns CDR1 MNHEY and CDR2 SVGAGI.

This sequence was found in an older woman with COVID-19, enrolled during active disease. The chain recombines TRBV6-5 with TRBJ2-7; weak D call: TRBD2 (5 bases). Sequences were obtained from peripheral blood. The CDR3 coding sequence is TGTGCCAGCACCGCGGGCTACGAGCAGTACTTC. Its translation: CASTAGYEQYF.